This section outlines one T cell receptor (beta chain) sequence together with its context. These data originate in a study of cytotoxic CD8 clonotypes in ibrutinib-treated CLL. Sequencing sought depths of 1 in 200,000 to 1 in 1 million T cells. Libraries were prepared by immunoSEQ multiplex PCR; TCRdb keeps only in-frame clonotypes and omits some of them. The sample shows about 200,000 clones, more than 65% of them seen only once. With 8 bases removed from V and 2 bases from J, the gap between germline ends came to 16 bases. Germline V gene lookup returns CDR1 MNHNS and CDR2 SASEGT. CDR3 length equals 14 residues.

The starting material was PBMCs, obtained after 12 months of ibrutinib treatment. This receptor was taken from a human donor with chronic lymphocytic leukemia. This rearrangement joins TRBV6-1 to TRBJ2-7; D gene ambiguous. The CDR3: CASGPWTSAYEQYF. Written as DNA, the CDR3 is TGTGCCAGCGGACCCTGGACGTCTGCCTACGAGCAGTACTTC.